The 13 T cell receptor beta chains reported below all come from one sample, sequenced in a study of blood T cells in healthy people across ages. A second about 6 to 12 cycle PCR used barcoded and J-beta primers. TCRdb re-analysed the 5' RACE reads in MiXCR, keeping a single row per CDR3 protein. The sample includes about 1.7 million distinct CDR3 sequences, 28% of them seen just once. The source material was blood. Receptors were obtained from a woman aged 25 to 39 in good health.

The CDR3 nucleotides are TGTGCCAGCAGTTTCGATCCCGACTACGAGCAGTACTTC. Protein: CASSFDPDYEQYF. V gene TRBV12-3 or TRBV12-4 combines with J gene TRBJ2-7; D gene ambiguous. This CDR3 is 13 amino acids long. The V end was cut by 3 bases, the J end by 3 bases, with 9 bases between.

This clonotype came up a few times. Mismatch with germline at one junction end may stem from a read error. V and J are TRBV5-1 and TRBJ2-7, with 11 bases aligning to TRBD1. Per the germline V gene, CDR1 is SGHRS and CDR2 is YFSETQ. CDR3 length: 14 residues. The CDR3: CASSWTGGSSEQYF. The CDR3 nucleotides read TGCGCCAGCAGCTGGACAGGGGGCTCCTCCGAGCAGTACTTC.

This clonotype appeared a few times. V usage is TRBV7-9 and J usage is TRBJ2-7; maybe TRBD2 (6 bases). From germline, CDR1 is SEHNR and CDR2 FQNEAQ (reference sequence). There are 14 residues in the CDR3. V lost 3 bases, J lost 2 bases, and 11 bases lay in between. CDR3 sequence reads: CASSFNGGPYEQYF. CDR3 in DNA: TGTGCCAGCAGCTTTAACGGGGGTCCCTACGAGCAGTACTTC.

The rearrangement links TRBV7-2 to TRBJ2-5; 7 nucleotides match TRBD1. V was clipped by 5 bases and J by 2 bases; unmatched bases: 5. The CDR3 spans 14 residues. The germline CDR1 and CDR2 sequences are SGHTA and FQGNSA. The CDR3 protein is CASSRPRGQETQYF. The CDR3, as DNA: TGTGCCAGCAGCCGCCCCAGGGGGCAAGAGACCCAGTACTTC.

Many counts were recorded for this clonotype. The gene calls are TRBV12-3 or TRBV12-4 and TRBJ2-7; 16 bases map to TRBD2. The CDR3 is 16 residues long. The junction had 7 bases not matched to a gene; V was cut back by 5 bases and J by 6 bases. CDR3 in DNA: TGTGCCAGCAGTCCCGGGACTAGCGGGAGGGCACGCGAGCAGTACTTC. This translates into CASSPGTSGRAREQYF.

The chain is built from TRBV30 and TRBJ2-7, with D perhaps being TRBD1 or TRBD2 (6 bases each). V dropped 1 base and J dropped 5 bases, with 12 bases sitting between them. Germline values: CDR1 GTSNPN, CDR2 SVGIG (reference sequence). CDR3 length: 13 amino acids. CDR3 nucleotide sequence: TGTGCCTGGAGTGGGGGGGCCGGTAACGAGCAGTACTTC. Encoded protein: CAWSGGAGNEQYF.

This clonotype was found a few times. CDR3 coding DNA: TGTGCCAGCAGCTCGGCCGCGGGGGCTGGGGCCAACGTCCTGACTTTC. Its protein is CASSSAAGAGANVLTF. The V and J genes are TRBV7-3 and TRBJ2-6; 7 nucleotides match TRBD2. This CDR3 is 16 amino acids long. The V and J ends lost 4 bases and 2 bases, in that order; junction bases with no gene match: 5. CDR1 is SGHTA and CDR2 is FQGTGA in the germline V gene.

Comments on this clonotype: A much larger clone differs from this one at a single base, so this may be a read error. This chain uses TRBV5-1 with TRBJ1-2; D possibly corresponds to TRBD1 (5 bases). The length of the CDR3 is 13 residues. Between the trimmed V and J ends, which lost 0 bases and 6 bases, there was a span of 9 bases. Per the germline V gene, CDR1 is SGHRS and CDR2 is YFSETQ. The CDR3 reads CASSLGTSNGYTF. Here the CDR3 DNA reads TGCGCCAGCAGCTTGGGGACAAGTAATGGCTACACCTTC.

V usage is TRBV7-9 and J usage is TRBJ2-1; 11 bases agree with TRBD2. Germline values: CDR1 SEHNR, CDR2 FQNEAQ (reference sequence). V was pared by 3 bases and J by 6 bases, with 4 bases of the junction left unmatched. This CDR3 region has 15 residues. CDR3 loop: CASSFTSGSFNEQFF. For the CDR3, the DNA is TGTGCCAGCAGCTTCACTAGCGGGAGTTTCAATGAGCAGTTCTTC.

The genes are TRBV7-2 and TRBJ2-3; D is perhaps TRBD2 (5 bases). The CDR3 covers 16 residues. CDR1 SGHTA and CDR2 FQGNSA come from the germline V gene. Deletions cut 2 bases from V and 2 bases from J, with 14 bases between. CDR3 loop: CASSLMNGVLTDTQYF. CDR3 DNA sequence: TGTGCCAGCAGCTTAATGAACGGGGTACTCACAGATACGCAGTATTTT.

Details on this clonotype: Mismatch with germline at one junction end may stem from a read error. This sequence joins TRBV10-3 and TRBJ2-1, with 7 bases identical to TRBD1. This CDR3 has 16 residues. Germline CDR1 ENHRY, CDR2 SYGVKD. Written as DNA, the CDR3 is TGTACCATCAGTGGGACAGCGGATACGAATAAAGAGACCCAGTTCTTC. Its protein is CTISGTADTNKETQFF.

In this sample, this clonotype turned up many times. The V gene is TRBV15, the J gene TRBJ2-5; 10 nucleotides agree with TRBD2. Unmatched junction bases numbered 4, after V lost 0 bases and J lost 0 bases. This CDR3 has 17 amino acids. The germline CDR1 and CDR2 sequences are LNHNV and YYDKDF (reference sequence). CDR3 amino acids: CATSRDVAGGNQETQYF. As DNA, the CDR3 is TGTGCCACCAGCAGAGATGTAGCGGGGGGTAACCAAGAGACCCAGTACTTC. The full variable domain, completed using reference TRBV15 and TRBJ2-5, is DAMVIQNPRYQVTQFGKPVTLSCSQTLNHNVMYWYQQKSSQAPKLLFHYYDKDFNNEADTPDNFQSRRPNTSFCFLDIRSPGLGDTAMYLCATSRDVAGGNQETQYFGPGTRLLVL.

Of note for this clonotype: At one end, the junction sequence differs from germline, possibly due to a read error. The V call is TRBV20-1, the J call TRBJ1-1; D remains ambiguous. This CDR3 has 13 amino acids. Germline V lookup: CDR1 DFQATT, CDR2 SNEGSKA (reference sequence). The CDR3 DNA follows: TGTAGTGCTGGGGATCCTCTGAACACTGAAGCTTTCTTT. As protein: CSAGDPLNTEAFF.